This T cell receptor beta chain derives from a study of blood T cell repertoires in COVID-19. This clone has more than one count but fewer than ten. Study processing details: From reference gene primer amplification, estimates of nucleated cell counts were derived. Generated by immunoSEQ multiplex PCR, the TCRdb table keeps only in-frame clones and is missing some. The V and J calls and clone size are taken from that table; D and trimming were inferred from the DNA. The sample shows 130,000 or so clones, around 83% of them seen only once. Participant age was roughly 18 to 95 years, and participants resided in about two dozen US areas. The sequenced sample consisted of PBMCs or T cells enriched from blood (not recorded which). The sequence derives from a man in his fifties or sixties who had recovered from COVID-19.

The CDR3: CASSSGDRGDGYTF. The CDR3 nucleotides read TGTGCCAGCAGCTCGGGGGACAGGGGTGATGGCTACACCTTC. The rearrangement joins TRBV7-3 to TRBJ1-2, with 10 bases that match TRBD1. The CDR3 has 14 amino acids. V was pared by 4 bases and J by 6 bases, with 5 bases of the junction left unmatched. Looked up from germline, CDR1 is SGHTA and CDR2 is FQGTGA.